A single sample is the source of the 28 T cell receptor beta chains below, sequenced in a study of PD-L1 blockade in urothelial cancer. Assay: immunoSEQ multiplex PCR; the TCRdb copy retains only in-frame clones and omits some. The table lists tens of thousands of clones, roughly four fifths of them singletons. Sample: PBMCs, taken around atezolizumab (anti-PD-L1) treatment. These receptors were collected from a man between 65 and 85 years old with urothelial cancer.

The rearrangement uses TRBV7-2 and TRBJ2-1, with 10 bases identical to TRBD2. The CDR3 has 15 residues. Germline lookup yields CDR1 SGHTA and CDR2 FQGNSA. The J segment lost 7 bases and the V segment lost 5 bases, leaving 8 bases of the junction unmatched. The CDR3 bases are TGTGCCAGCAGCCGGGGAGCGGGAGGGTTTAATGAGCAGTTCTTC. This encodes CASSRGAGGFNEQFF.

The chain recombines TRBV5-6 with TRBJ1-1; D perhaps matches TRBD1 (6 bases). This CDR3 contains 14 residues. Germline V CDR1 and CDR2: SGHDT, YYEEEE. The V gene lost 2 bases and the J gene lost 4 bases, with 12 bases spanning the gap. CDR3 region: CASSLQGKPTEAFF. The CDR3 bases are TGTGCCAGCAGCTTACAGGGAAAACCCACTGAAGCTTTCTTT.

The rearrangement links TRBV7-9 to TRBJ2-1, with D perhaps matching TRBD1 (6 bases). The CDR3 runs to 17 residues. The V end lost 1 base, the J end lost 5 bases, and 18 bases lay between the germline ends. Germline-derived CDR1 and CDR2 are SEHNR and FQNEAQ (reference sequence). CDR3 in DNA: TGTGCCAGCAGCTTAGATCGCGAACAGGGAAAAAACAATGAGCAGTTCTTC. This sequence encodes CASSLDREQGKNNEQFF.

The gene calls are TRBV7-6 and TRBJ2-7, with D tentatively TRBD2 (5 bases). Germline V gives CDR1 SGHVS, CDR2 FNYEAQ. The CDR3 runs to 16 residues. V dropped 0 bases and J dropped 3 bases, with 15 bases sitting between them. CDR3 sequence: CASSLAPLLAIYEQYF. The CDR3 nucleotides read TGTGCCAGCAGCTTAGCCCCCCTTTTAGCGATCTACGAGCAGTACTTC.

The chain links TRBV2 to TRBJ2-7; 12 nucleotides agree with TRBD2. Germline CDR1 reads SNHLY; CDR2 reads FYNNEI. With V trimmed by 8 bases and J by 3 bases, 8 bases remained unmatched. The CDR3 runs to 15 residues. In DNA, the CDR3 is TGTGCCAGCGCCCTAGCGGGAGGGGGCCGCTACGAGCAGTACTTC. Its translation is CASALAGGGRYEQYF.

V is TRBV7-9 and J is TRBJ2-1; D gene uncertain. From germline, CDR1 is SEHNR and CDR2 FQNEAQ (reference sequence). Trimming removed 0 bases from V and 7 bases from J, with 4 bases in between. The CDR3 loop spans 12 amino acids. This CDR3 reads CASSLAENEQFF. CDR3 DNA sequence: TGTGCCAGCAGCTTAGCTGAGAATGAGCAGTTCTTC. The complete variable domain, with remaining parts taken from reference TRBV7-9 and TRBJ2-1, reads DTGVSQNPRHKITKRGQNVTFRCDPISEHNRLYWYRQTLGQGPEFLTYFQNEAQLEKSRLLSDRFSAERPKGSFSTLEIQRTEQGDSAMYLCASSLAENEQFFGPGTRLTVL.

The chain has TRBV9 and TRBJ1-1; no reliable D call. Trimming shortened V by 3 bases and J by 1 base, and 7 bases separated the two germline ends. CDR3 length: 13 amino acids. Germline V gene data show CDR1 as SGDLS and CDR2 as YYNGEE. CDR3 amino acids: CASSADTNTEAFF. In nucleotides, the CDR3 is TGTGCCAGCAGCGCAGACACGAACACTGAAGCTTTCTTT.

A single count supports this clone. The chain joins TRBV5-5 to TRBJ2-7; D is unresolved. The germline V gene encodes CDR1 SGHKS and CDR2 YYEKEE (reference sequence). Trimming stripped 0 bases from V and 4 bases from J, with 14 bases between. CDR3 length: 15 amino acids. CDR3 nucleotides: TGTGCCAGCAGCTTGGAACCAAATGGGCGTTACGAGCAGTACTTC. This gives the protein CASSLEPNGRYEQYF.

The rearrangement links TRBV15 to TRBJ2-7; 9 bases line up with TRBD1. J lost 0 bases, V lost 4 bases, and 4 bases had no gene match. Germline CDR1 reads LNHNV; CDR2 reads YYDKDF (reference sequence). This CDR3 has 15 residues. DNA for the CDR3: TGTGCCACCAGCATCGGGACAGGGAGCTCCTACGAGCAGTACTTC. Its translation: CATSIGTGSSYEQYF.

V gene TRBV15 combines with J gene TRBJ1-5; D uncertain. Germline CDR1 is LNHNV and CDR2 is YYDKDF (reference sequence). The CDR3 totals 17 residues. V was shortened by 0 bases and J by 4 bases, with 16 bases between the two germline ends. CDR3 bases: TGTGCCACCAGCAGAGAATTTGGGAGGGAGCGAAATCAGCCCCAGCATTTT. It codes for CATSREFGRERNQPQHF.

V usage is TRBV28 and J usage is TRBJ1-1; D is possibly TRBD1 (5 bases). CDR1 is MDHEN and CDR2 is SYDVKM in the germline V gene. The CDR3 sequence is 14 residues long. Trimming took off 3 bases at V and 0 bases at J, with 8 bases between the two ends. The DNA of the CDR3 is TGTGCCAGCAGTTTCCACAGGATGAACACTGAAGCTTTCTTT. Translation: CASSFHRMNTEAFF. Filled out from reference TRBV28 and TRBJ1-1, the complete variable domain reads DVKVTQSSRYLVKRTGEKVFLECVQDMDHENMFWYRQDPGLGLRLIYFSYDVKMKEKGDIPEGYSVSREKKERFSLILESASTNQTSMYLCASSFHRMNTEAFFGQGTRLTVV.

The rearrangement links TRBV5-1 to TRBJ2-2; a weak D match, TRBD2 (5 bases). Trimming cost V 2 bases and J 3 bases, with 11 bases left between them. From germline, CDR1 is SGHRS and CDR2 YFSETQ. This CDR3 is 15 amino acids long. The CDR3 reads CASSLRGRDTGELFF. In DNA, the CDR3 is TGCGCCAGCAGCTTACGAGGGCGCGACACCGGGGAGCTGTTTTTT. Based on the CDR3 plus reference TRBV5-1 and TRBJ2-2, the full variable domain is KAGVTQTPRYLIKTRGQQVTLSCSPISGHRSVSWYQQTPGQGLQFLFEYFSETQRNKGNFPGRFSGRQFSNSRSEMNVSTLELGDSALYLCASSLRGRDTGELFFGEGSRLTVL.

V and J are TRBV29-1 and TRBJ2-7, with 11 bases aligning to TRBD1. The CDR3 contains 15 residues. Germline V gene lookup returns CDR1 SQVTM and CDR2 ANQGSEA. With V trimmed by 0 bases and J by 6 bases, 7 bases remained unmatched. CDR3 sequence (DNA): TGCAGCGTTGAAGATAGCCCCGGGACAGGGGGCGAGCAGTACTTC. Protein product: CSVEDSPGTGGEQYF.

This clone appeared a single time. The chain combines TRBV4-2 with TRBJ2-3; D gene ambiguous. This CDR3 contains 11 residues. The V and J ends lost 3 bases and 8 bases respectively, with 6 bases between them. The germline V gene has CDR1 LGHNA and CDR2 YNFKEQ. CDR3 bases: TGTGCCAGCAGCCATTCAGGTACGCAGTATTTT. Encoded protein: CASSHSGTQYF.

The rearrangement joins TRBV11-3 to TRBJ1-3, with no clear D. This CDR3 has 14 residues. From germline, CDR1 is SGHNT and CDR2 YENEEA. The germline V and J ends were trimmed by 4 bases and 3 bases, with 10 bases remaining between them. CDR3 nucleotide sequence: TGTGCCAGCAGCTCGGGAGGGCTTGGAAACACCATATATTTT. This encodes CASSSGGLGNTIYF.

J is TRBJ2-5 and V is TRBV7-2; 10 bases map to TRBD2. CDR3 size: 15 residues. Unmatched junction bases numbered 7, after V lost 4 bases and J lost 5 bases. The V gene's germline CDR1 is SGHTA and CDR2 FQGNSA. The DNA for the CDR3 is TGTGCCAGCAGCTCACCGGGACTAGCGCGGGAGACCCAGTACTTC. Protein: CASSSPGLARETQYF.

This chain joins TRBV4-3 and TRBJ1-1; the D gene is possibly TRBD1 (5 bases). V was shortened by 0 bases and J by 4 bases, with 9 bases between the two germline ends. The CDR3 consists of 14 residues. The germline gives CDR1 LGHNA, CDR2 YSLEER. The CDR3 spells CASSQDVRATEAFF. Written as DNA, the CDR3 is TGCGCCAGCAGCCAAGATGTCAGGGCCACTGAAGCTTTCTTT.

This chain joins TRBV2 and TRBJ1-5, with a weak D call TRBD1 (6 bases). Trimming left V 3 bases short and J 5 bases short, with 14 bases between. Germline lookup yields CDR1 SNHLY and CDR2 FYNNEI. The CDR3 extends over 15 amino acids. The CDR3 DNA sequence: TGTGCCAGCAGTGAGGAAGGGGGTAGGTATCAGCCCCAGCATTTT. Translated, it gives CASSEEGGRYQPQHF.

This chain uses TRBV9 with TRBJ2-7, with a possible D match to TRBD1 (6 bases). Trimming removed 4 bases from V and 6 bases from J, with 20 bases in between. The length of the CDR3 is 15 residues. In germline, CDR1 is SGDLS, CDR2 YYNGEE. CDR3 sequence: CASSSGTTSFAEQYF. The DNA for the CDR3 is TGTGCCAGCAGCTCCGGGACAACGTCCTTCGCCGAGCAGTACTTC.

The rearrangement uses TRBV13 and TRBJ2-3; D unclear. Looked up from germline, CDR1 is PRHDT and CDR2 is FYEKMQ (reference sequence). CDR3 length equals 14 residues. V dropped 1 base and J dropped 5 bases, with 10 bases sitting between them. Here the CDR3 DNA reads TGTGCCAGCAGCTTAGCCCGGGTGGAAGATACGCAGTATTTT. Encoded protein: CASSLARVEDTQYF.

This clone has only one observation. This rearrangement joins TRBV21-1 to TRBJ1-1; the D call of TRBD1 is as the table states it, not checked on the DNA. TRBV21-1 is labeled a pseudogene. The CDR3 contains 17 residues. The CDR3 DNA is TGTGCCAGCAGTGTGTTGCCCCAGGGTGACATGAACACTGAAGCTTTCTTT. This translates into CASSVLPQGDMNTEAFF.

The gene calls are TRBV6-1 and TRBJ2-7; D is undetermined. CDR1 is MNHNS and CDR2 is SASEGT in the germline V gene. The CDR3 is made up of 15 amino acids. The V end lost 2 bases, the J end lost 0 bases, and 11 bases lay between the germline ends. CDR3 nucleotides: TGTGCCAGCAGTGAATGGGCCGGTAGCTCCTACGAGCAGTACTTC. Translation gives CASSEWAGSSYEQYF.

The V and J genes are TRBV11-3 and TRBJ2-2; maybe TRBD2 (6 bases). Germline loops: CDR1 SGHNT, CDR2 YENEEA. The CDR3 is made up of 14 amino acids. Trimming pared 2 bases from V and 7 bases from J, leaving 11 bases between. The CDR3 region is CASSLRGFDGELFF. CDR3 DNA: TGTGCCAGCAGCTTACGGGGGTTCGACGGGGAGCTGTTTTTT.

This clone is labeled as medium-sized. CDR3 residues: CAIRAGGESEQYF. CDR3 nucleotide sequence: TGTGCCATCAGAGCGGGAGGGGAGAGCGAGCAGTACTTC. V usage is TRBV27 and J usage is TRBJ2-7, with 10 bases lining up with TRBD2. Losses at the gene ends were 10 bases for V and 6 bases for J; bases not matched to a gene: 9. The germline V gene encodes CDR1 MNHEY and CDR2 SMNVEV (reference sequence). The CDR3 is 13 residues long.

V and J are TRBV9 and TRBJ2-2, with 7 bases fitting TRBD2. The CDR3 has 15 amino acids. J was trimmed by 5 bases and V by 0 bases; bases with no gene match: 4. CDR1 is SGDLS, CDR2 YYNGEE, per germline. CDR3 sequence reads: CASSVGGGSTGELFF. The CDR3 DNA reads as TGTGCCAGCAGCGTAGGAGGCGGGAGTACCGGGGAGCTGTTTTTT.

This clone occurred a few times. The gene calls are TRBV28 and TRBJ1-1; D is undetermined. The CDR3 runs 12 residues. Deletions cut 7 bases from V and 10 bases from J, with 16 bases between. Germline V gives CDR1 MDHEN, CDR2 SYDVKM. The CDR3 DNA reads TGTGCCAGCAATCCTTCGGGAATTAGAGCTTTCTTT. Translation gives CASNPSGIRAFF.

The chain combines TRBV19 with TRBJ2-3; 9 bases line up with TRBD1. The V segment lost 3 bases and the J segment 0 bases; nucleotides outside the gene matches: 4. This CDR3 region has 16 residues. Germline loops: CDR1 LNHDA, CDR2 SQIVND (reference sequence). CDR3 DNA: TGTGCCAGTAGTATCTCCGGGACAGGGAGCACAGATACGCAGTATTTT. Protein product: CASSISGTGSTDTQYF. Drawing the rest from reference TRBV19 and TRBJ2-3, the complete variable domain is DGGITQSPKYLFRKEGQNVTLSCEQNLNHDAMYWYRQDPGQGLRLIYYSQIVNDFQKGDIAEGYSVSREKKESFPLTVTSAQKNPTAFYLCASSISGTGSTDTQYFGPGTRLTVL.

This CDR3 reads CASSRDSQAGANVLTF. The CDR3 DNA reads TGTGCCAGCAGCAGGGACAGCCAAGCCGGGGCCAACGTCCTGACTTTC. The chain combines TRBV5-4 with TRBJ2-6, with TRBD1 identical over 7 bases. V lost 4 bases and J lost 4; bases outside the gene matches: 8. CDR1 SGHNT and CDR2 YYREEE come from the germline V gene (reference sequence). The CDR3 consists of 16 residues.